This record looks at one T cell receptor beta chain sequence and its context. Its antigen is still unknown. The method was immunoSEQ multiplex PCR; TCRdb's version includes in-frame clones alone and lacks a portion of them. The sample lists tens of thousands of clones, around 81% occurring once. The V gene end was trimmed by 7 bases and the J gene end by 4 bases; junction bases not matched to a gene: 13. The CDR3 covers 16 residues. CDR1 SGHTS and CDR2 YDEGEE come from the germline V gene. The data originate from a study of PD-1 blockade in classical Hodgkin lymphoma. Findings and caveats of the study: The diversity seen at baseline in complete responders resembled that of newly diagnosed patients.

Every patient relapsed after autologous stem cell transplantation, and brentuximab vedotin exposure varied. Sample: peripheral blood mononuclear cells (PBMCs), taken before the second cycle of nivolumab. The genes are TRBV5-8 and TRBJ2-3; 9 bases match TRBD1. The source of this sequence is a human donor with classical Hodgkin lymphoma. The CDR3 coding sequence is TGTGCCAGCCCCCTTGAGGGACAGGGCAGCGCAGATACGCAGTATTTT. The encoded protein is CASPLEGQGSADTQYF.